The entry below gives a single T cell receptor beta chain sequence along with its context. The data originate from a study of blood T cell repertoires in COVID-19. Study-wide context: Material from acute and convalescent COVID-19 was sourced from the United States, Italy and Spain. Sources were T cells, B-cell-depleted T cells, or PBMCs; the material itself was cDNA or gDNA.

V was pared by 1 base and J by 4 bases, with 3 bases of the junction left unmatched. Germline V gene data show CDR1 as LGHDT and CDR2 as YNNKEL (reference sequence). The CDR3 has 14 residues. How the authors handled the data: Amplification from reference gene primers served as the basis for estimated nucleated cell counts. Clones were read by immunoSEQ multiplex PCR, and TCRdb kept only the in-frame ones, dropping some. The DNA gave D and trimming, while V, J and clone size come from that table. The table lists 150,000 to 200,000 clones, around 80% of them singletons. This clonotype was sampled from a man between 60 and 75 years old with acute or convalescent COVID-19. The chain joins TRBV3-1 (or the pseudogene TRBV3-2) to TRBJ1-2; 7 nucleotides line up with TRBD1. The sample taken for sequencing was peripheral blood. The CDR3 loop is CASSQGQGFYGYTF. Here the CDR3 DNA reads TGTGCCAGCAGCCAAGGACAGGGATTCTATGGCTACACCTTC.